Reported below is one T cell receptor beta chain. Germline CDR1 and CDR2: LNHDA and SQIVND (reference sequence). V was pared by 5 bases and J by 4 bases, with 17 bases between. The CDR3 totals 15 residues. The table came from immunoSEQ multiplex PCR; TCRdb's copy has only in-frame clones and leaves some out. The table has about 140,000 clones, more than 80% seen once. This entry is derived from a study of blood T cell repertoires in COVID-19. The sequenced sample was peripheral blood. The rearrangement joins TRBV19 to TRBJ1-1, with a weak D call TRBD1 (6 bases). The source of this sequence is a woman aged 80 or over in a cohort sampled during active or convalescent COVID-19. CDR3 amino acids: CASSLLQGRGTEAFF. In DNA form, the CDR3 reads TGTGCCAGTAGTTTATTACAGGGTAGGGGCACTGAAGCTTTCTTT.